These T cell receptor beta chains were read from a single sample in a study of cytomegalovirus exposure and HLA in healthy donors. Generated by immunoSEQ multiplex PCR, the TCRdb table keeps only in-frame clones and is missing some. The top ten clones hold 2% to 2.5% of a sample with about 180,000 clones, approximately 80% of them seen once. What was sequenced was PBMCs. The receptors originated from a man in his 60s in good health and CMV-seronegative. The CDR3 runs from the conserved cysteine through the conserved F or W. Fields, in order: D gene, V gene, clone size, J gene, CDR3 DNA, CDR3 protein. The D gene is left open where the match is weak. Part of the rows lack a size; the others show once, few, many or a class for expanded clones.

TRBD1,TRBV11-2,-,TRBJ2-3,TGTGCCAGCAACTTTCCAGAGACAGGGGGCTTGGATACGCAGTATTTT,CASNFPETGGLDTQYF
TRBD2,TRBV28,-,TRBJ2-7,TGTGCCAGCAGTTCCCCCCTCGCGGGAGAAAGCTCCTACGAGCAGTACTTC,CASSSPLAGESSYEQYF
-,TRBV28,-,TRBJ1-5,TGTGCCAGCACCACTAATCAGCCCCAGCATTTT,CASTTNQPQHF
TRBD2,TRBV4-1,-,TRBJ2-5,TGCGCCAGCAGCCTGAGGGCTAGCGGGGAGACCCAGTACTTC,CASSLRASGETQYF
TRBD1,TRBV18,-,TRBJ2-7,TGTGCCAGCTCACCACTACAGGGGTCCTACGAGCAGTACTTC,CASSPLQGSYEQYF
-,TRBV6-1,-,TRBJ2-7,TGTGCCAGCATTGAAGCGGGACAGTCCTCCTACGAGCAGTACTTC,CASIEAGQSSYEQYF
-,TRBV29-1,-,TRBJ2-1,TGCAGCGTTGAAGGGGCGATCAGCTCCTACAATGAGCAGTTCTTC,CSVEGAISSYNEQFF
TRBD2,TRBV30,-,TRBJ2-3,TGTGCCTGGAGTCGACTAGCGGGAGGGACTAGCACAGATACGCAGTATTTT,CAWSRLAGGTSTDTQYF
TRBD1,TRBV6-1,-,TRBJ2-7,TGTGCCAGCAGTGGGGACAGGGTCACCTACGAGCAGTACTTC,CASSGDRVTYEQYF
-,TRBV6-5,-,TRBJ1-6,TGTGCCAGCAGCCCCGACAGCCAGCCACCCCTCCACTTT,CASSPDSQPPLHF
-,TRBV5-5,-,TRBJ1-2,TGTGCCAGCACCATCCTCAGTGCAAACTATGGCTACACCTTC,CASTILSANYGYTF
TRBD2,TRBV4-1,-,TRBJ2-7,TGCGCCAGCAGCCAAGTCCCTCTAGCGGGAGCCTACTACGAGCAGTACTTC,CASSQVPLAGAYYEQYF
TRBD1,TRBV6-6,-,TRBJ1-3,TGTGCCAGCAGTTACTCGACTGACAGGGCGAGAAACACCATATATTTT,CASSYSTDRARNTIYF
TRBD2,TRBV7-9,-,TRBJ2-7,TGTGCCAGCAGCCCTAGCGGGAGTACAAACGAGCAGTACTTC,CASSPSGSTNEQYF
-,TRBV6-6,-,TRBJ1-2,TGTGCCAGCAGCATCCTCTTTCCACTCAACTATGGCTACACCTTC,CASSILFPLNYGYTF
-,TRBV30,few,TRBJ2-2,TGTGCCTGGAAGGTTCAGGGATTGGCCGGGGAGCTGTTTTTT,CAWKVQGLAGELFF
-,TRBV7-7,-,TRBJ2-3,TGTGCTAGCAGCTTCCGGGACTCCACAGATACGCAGTATTTT,CASSFRDSTDTQYF
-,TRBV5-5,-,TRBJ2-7,TGTGCCAGCAGCTTACTTTCCTACGAGCAGTACTTC,CASSLLSYEQYF
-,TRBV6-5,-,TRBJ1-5,TGTGCCAGCACCCGGGGGTTGGCTCAGCCCCAGCATTTT,CASTRGLAQPQHF
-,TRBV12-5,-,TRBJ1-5,TGTGCTAGTGGTGTACAGGTGGATCAGCCCCAGCATTTT,CASGVQVDQPQHF
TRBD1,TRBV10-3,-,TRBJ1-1,TGTGCCATCAGTAAGACAGGGTCGGGTAGGATGAACACTGAAGCTTTCTTT,CAISKTGSGRMNTEAFF
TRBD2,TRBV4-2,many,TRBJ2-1,TGTGCCAGCAGCCAACGTACTCCCGGGACTAGCGGGAGGTCGAATGAGCAGTTCTTC,CASSQRTPGTSGRSNEQFF
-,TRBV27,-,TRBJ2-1,TGTGCCAGCAGTCCGGGACTGATCTACAATGAGCAGTTCTTC,CASSPGLIYNEQFF
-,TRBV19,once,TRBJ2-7,TGTGCCAGTAGTATCGGCGGGGGCCCAGCCTACGAGCAGTACTTC,CASSIGGGPAYEQYF
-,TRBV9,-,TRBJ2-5,TGTGCCAGCAGCGTCTCGAGCGCAGAAGAGACCCAGTACTTC,CASSVSSAEETQYF
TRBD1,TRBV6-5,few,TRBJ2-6,TGTGCCAGCAGGCCCGACAGGGGCGGGGCCAACGTCCTGACTTTC,CASRPDRGGANVLTF
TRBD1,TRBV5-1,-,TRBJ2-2,TGCGCCAGCAGCTTTACCGGGACAGTTAACACCGGGGAGCTGTTTTTT,CASSFTGTVNTGELFF
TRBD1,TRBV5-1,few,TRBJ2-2,TGCGCCAGCAGCTTGACAGGGGCCGCGTCCACCGGGGAGCTGTTTTTT,CASSLTGAASTGELFF
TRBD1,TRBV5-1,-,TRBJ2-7,TGCGCCAGCAGCGACCCGGGACAGGGCTACGAGCAGTACTTC,CASSDPGQGYEQYF
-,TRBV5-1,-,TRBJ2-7,TGCGCCAGCAGCTTGGGTTATCAGGGGCCCCAAATGGAGCAGTACTTC,CASSLGYQGPQMEQYF
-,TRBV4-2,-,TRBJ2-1,TGTGCCAGCAGCCAAGACCGCAAGCGGGAGCAGTTCTTC,CASSQDRKREQFF
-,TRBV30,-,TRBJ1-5,-,CAFGGGANQPQNF
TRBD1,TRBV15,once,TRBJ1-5,TGTGCCACCAGCTCGCACAGGGGCCTGGATAGCAATCAGCCCCAGCATTTT,CATSSHRGLDSNQPQHF
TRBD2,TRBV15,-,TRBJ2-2,TGTGCCACCAGCAGCAAAAGACTAGCGGGAGTCCCCGGGGAGCTGTTTTTT,CATSSKRLAGVPGELFF
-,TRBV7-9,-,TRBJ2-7,TGTGCCAGCAGCTTAGGGGCGTTCGAGCAGTACTTC,CASSLGAFEQYF
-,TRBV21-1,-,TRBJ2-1,TGTGCCAGCAGCAAAGAAGAAGGGGCGGAGGGGTTCTTC,CASSKEEGAEGFF
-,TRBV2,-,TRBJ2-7,TGTGCCAGCAGTGAAGCGCGGACCTACGAGCAGTACTTC,CASSEARTYEQYF
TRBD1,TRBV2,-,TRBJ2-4,TGTGCCAGCAGTCCCCGAACAGGGGGAAGATTAGCCAAAAACATTCAGTACTTC,CASSPRTGGRLAKNIQYF
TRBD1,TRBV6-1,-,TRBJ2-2,TGTGCCACGGGACAGGGGACAAACACCGGGGAGCTGTTTTTT,CATGQGTNTGELFF
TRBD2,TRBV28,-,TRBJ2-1,TGTGCCAGCAGTTTAGGGACTAACCATCAGTTCTTC,CASSLGTNHQFF
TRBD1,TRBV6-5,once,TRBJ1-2,TGTGCCACCCTTCGGGACAGGGTTTTGGGTGGCTACACCTTC,CATLRDRVLGGYTF
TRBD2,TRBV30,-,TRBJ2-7,TGTGCCTGGAGTGTACAAGCGGGAAGGGGAGAGCAGTACTTC,CAWSVQAGRGEQYF
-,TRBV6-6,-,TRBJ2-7,TGTGCCAGCAGTTACTCCCCTAGCGCCTACTACGAGCAGTACTTC,CASSYSPSAYYEQYF
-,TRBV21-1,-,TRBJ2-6,TGTGCCAGCAGCAAAGGAGGCGGGCACTACTCTGGGGCCAACGTCCTGACTTTC,CASSKGGGHYSGANVLTF
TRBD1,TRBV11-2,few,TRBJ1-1,TGTGCCAGCAGCATTCCGGGACAGAACGCTGAAGCTTTCTTT,CASSIPGQNAEAFF
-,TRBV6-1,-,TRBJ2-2,TGTGCCAGCAGTGAATTAGCAGGGGCCGGGGAGCTGTTTTTT,CASSELAGAGELFF
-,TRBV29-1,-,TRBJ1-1,TGCAGCGGAGCGACAGGCGTGAACACTGAAGCTTTCTTT,CSGATGVNTEAFF
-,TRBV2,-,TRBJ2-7,TGTGCCAGCAGTTATAAGGAGGGACCTGTTTGGGAGCAGTACTTC,CASSYKEGPVWEQYF
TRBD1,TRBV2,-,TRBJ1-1,TGTGCCAGCAGTGAAGGACAGGGGGCTATTACTGAAGCTTTCTTT,CASSEGQGAITEAFF
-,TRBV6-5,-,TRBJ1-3,TGTGCCAGCAGTTACGGAGGGTCTGGAAACACCATATATTTT,CASSYGGSGNTIYF
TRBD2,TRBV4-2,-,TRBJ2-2,TGTGCCAGCAGCCAAGAGGCGCTAGCGGGAGTGTCGAGGGGGAACACCGGGGAGCTGTTTTTT,CASSQEALAGVSRGNTGELFF
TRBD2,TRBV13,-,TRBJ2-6,TGTGCCAGCAGGCGGGGGGGCTCTGGGGCCAACGTCCTGACTTTC,CASRRGGSGANVLTF
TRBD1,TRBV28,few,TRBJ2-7,TGTGCCAGCAGGAGGGACAGCCCCTACGAGCAGTACTTC,CASRRDSPYEQYF
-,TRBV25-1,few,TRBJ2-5,TGTGCCAGCAGTGATCCAGGGTGGGGGACCCAGTACTTC,CASSDPGWGTQYF
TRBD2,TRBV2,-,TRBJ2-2,TGTGCCAGCAGTGAACTAGCGGGAGTACGGGAGCTGTTTTTT,CASSELAGVRELFF